What follows are 4 T cell receptor beta chains derived from one specimen sequenced in a study of T cells in Graves' hyperthyroidism and ophthalmopathy. Regions amplified from RNA transcripts were the TCR beta CDR3 regions. The primer set for the first-round RT-PCR of the TCR CDR3 was HTBI. TCRdb re-called the multiplex PCR reads with MiXCR, one entry per CDR3 protein. This table holds 690,000 or so distinct CDR3 sequences, around 20% found once. Material for sequencing was blood. The receptor set was obtained from a woman aged 50 to 60 with Graves' hyperthyroidism that later progressed to Graves' ophthalmopathy.

This clonotype was seen only a few times. At one end, the junction sequence differs from germline, possibly due to a read error. The V gene is TRBV7-9, the J gene TRBJ1-3; D is undetermined. This CDR3 is built from 15 residues. CDR1 and CDR2 from the germline V gene are SEHNR and FQNEAQ (reference sequence). This CDR3 reads CASSLEGDSGNTIYF. The CDR3 nucleotides are TGTGCCAGCAGTTTAGAGGGAGACTCTGGAAACACCATATATTTT.

This clonotype was seen repeatedly, ten times or more. CDR3 sequence reads: CASSQGQNQNQPQHF. CDR3 in DNA: TGTGCCAGCAGCCAAGGACAGAACCAAAATCAGCCCCAGCATTTT. V is TRBV3-1 and J is TRBJ1-5, with D possibly being TRBD1 (5 bases). V was pared by 1 base and J by 4 bases, with 11 bases between. Germline loops: CDR1 LGHDT, CDR2 YNNKEL (reference sequence). The length of the CDR3 is 15 residues.

The chain carries TRBV6-1 and TRBJ1-1; D is possibly TRBD1 (5 bases). This CDR3 comprises 14 residues. Germline V gives CDR1 MNHNS, CDR2 SASEGT. Trimming stripped 6 bases from V and 0 bases from J, with 11 bases between. In DNA, the CDR3 is TGTGCCAGCAGGGGGGAGATTCTGAACACTGAAGCTTTCTTT. Its protein product is CASRGEILNTEAFF.

The V call is TRBV6-4, the J call TRBJ1-1; maybe TRBD1 (6 bases). The CDR3 consists of 15 residues. The V end lost 4 bases, the J end lost 5 bases, and 17 bases lay between the germline ends. Germline V gene data show CDR1 as MRHNA and CDR2 as SNTAGT. CDR3 residues: CASSAEQGTLTEAFF. The DNA of the CDR3 is TGTGCCAGCAGTGCAGAACAGGGTACCTTGACTGAAGCTTTCTTT.